The 2 T cell receptor beta chains below all came from one sample that was sequenced in a study of post-analysis software for immune sequencing data. Broader study findings: Patients carried five TRBV segments more frequently than controls did, and TRBV5-6, TRBV5-1 and TRBV20-1 were among them.

The antigens of these receptors remain unknown. Prepared libraries of TCR beta cDNA carried unique molecular identifiers. One entry per CDR3 protein results from TCRdb running MiXCR on the PCR reads. The sample lists roughly 600,000 distinct CDR3 sequences, around 40% occurring once. Specimen: blood. The receptors stem from a girl between 5 and 17 years old with multiple sclerosis.

A note on this clonotype: At one end the junction does not follow the germline gene, possibly because of a read error. The chain is built from TRBV9 and TRBJ2-2; maybe TRBD2 (5 bases). CDR3 length: 12 residues. Looked up from germline, CDR1 is SGDLS and CDR2 is YYNGEE. This CDR3 is CASSAGLSELFF. CDR3 DNA sequence: TGCGCCAGCAGCGCCGGACTGTCGGAGCTGTTTTTT.

The rearrangement joins TRBV5-6 to TRBJ2-7, with a tentative D call TRBD2 (6 bases). Germline V gene lookup returns CDR1 SGHDT and CDR2 YYEEEE. The V end was cut by 1 base, the J end by 3 bases, with 17 bases between. The CDR3 extends over 16 amino acids. The CDR3 sequence: CASSLSGVDPDYEQYF. The CDR3 nucleotides read TGTGCCAGCAGCTTGTCGGGGGTCGACCCGGACTACGAGCAGTACTTC.